These 11 T cell receptor beta chains share one sample of origin, sequenced in a study of blood T cell repertoires in COVID-19. Produced via immunoSEQ multiplex PCR; TCRdb's table is partial and in-frame only. The top ten clones hold nearly 15% of a sample with around 140,000 clones, roughly four fifths of them seen once. The material sequenced was peripheral blood. These receptors were collected from a human donor with acute or convalescent COVID-19. The donor label of this sample is uncertain.

In this sample, this clone turned up a few times. The chain combines TRBV3-1 (or the pseudogene TRBV3-2) with TRBJ1-3; D is uncertain. Trimming shortened V by 6 bases and J by 6 bases, and 6 bases separated the two germline ends. The CDR3 contains 11 residues. The germline gives CDR1 LGHDT, CDR2 YNNKEL (reference sequence). The CDR3 region is CASRAANTIYF. CDR3 in DNA: TGTGCCAGCAGGGCTGCAAACACCATATATTTT.

This rearrangement joins TRBV18 to TRBJ1-1; D is uncertain. Germline-derived CDR1 and CDR2 are KGHSH and LQKENI. The CDR3 runs 14 residues. V lost 2 bases and J lost 3, with 10 bases in between. For the CDR3, the DNA is TGTGCCAGCTCACCAGCGAGTACTTACACTGAAGCTTTCTTT. It encodes CASSPASTYTEAFF.

This clone was counted only a few times. The genes are TRBV4-1 and TRBJ1-1, with TRBD1 as a possible D gene (5 bases). The CDR3 extends over 19 amino acids. V dropped 0 bases and J dropped 4 bases, with 24 bases sitting between them. CDR1 is MGHRA and CDR2 is YSYEKL in the germline V gene. The chain's CDR3 is CASSQDRGGVTNKGTEAFF. DNA for the CDR3: TGCGCCAGCAGCCAAGACCGGGGAGGGGTCACTAACAAGGGCACTGAAGCTTTCTTT.

The chain has TRBV7-2 and TRBJ2-7; D perhaps matches TRBD2 (7 bases). The V end was cut by 1 base, the J end by 12 bases, with 22 bases between. The CDR3 consists of 15 residues. Per germline, CDR1 SGHTA and CDR2 FQGNSA. Written as DNA, the CDR3 is TGTGCCAGCAGCTTAGAAGGGGGAGGGGCCCACGGAATGTACTTC. Protein: CASSLEGGGAHGMYF.

This rearrangement joins TRBV7-3 to TRBJ2-7; tentative D call: TRBD1 (5 bases). V was trimmed by 1 base and J by 2 bases, leaving 12 bases between them. CDR3 length: 15 amino acids. The germline gives CDR1 SGHTA, CDR2 FQGTGA. The DNA for the CDR3 is TGTGCCAGCAGCTTAAGGCAGGGTCAAACCTACGAGCAGTACTTC. This sequence encodes CASSLRQGQTYEQYF.

This sequence joins TRBV4-2 and TRBJ1-1; D is uncertain. CDR3 length: 17 residues. Trimming stripped 0 bases from V and 1 base from J, with 15 bases between. The germline CDR1 and CDR2 sequences are LGHNA and YNFKEQ. The CDR3 spells CASSQEVVVRANTEAFF. DNA for the CDR3: TGTGCCAGCAGCCAAGAAGTAGTGGTGAGAGCGAACACTGAAGCTTTCTTT.

On this clone: The junction departs from germline at one end; a sequencing error may be responsible. This CDR3 is also generated by other DNA sequences in the sample. The rearrangement links TRBV7-9 to TRBJ2-1; D uncertain. The CDR3 contains 11 residues. Germline CDR1 is SEHNR and CDR2 is FQNEAQ (reference sequence). The CDR3 loop is CASSSFNEQFF. The CDR3 nucleotides read TGTGCCAGCAGCTCCTTCAATGAGCAGTTCTTC.

This clone was detected only a few times. This chain joins TRBV19 and TRBJ1-6; weak D call: TRBD1 (5 bases). The CDR3 consists of 14 residues. Germline CDR1 reads LNHDA; CDR2 reads SQIVND (reference sequence). Trimming removed 6 bases from V and 4 bases from J, with 10 bases in between. The DNA of the CDR3 is TGTGCCAGTAGAGACGGGACTTATAATTCACCCCTCCACTTT. Its translation is CASRDGTYNSPLHF. The full variable domain, completed using reference TRBV19 and TRBJ1-6, is DGGITQSPKYLFRKEGQNVTLSCEQNLNHDAMYWYRQDPGQGLRLIYYSQIVNDFQKGDIAEGYSVSREKKESFPLTVTSAQKNPTAFYLCASRDGTYNSPLHFGNGTRLTVT.

This chain connects TRBV13 to TRBJ1-2; TRBD1 aligns across 7 bases. Losses at the gene ends were 5 bases for V and 6 bases for J; bases not matched to a gene: 15. The CDR3 loop spans 16 amino acids. The germline gives CDR1 PRHDT, CDR2 FYEKMQ (reference sequence). The CDR3 loop reads CASSHLGAGGGNGYTF. The CDR3 nucleotides read TGTGCCAGCAGCCATTTAGGGGCAGGGGGAGGCAATGGCTACACCTTC.

This clone was seen a single time. The rearrangement links TRBV7-9 to TRBJ1-5; D call uncertain. CDR3 length: 15 amino acids. Between the trimmed V and J ends, which lost 2 bases and 2 bases, there was a span of 10 bases. Germline lookup yields CDR1 SEHNR and CDR2 FQNEAQ (reference sequence). CDR3 nucleotides: TGTGCCAGCAGCTTAACCGGGGATGGCAATCAGCCCCAGCATTTT. Protein product: CASSLTGDGNQPQHF.

The chain joins TRBV19 to TRBJ1-4, with 7 bases aligning to TRBD1. Germline loops: CDR1 LNHDA, CDR2 SQIVND (reference sequence). Trimming at V came to 6 bases and at J to 2 bases, leaving 9 bases not matched to a gene. The CDR3 contains 16 residues. CDR3 amino acids: CASRMTGLGTNEKLFF. The CDR3 DNA sequence: TGTGCCAGTAGGATGACAGGGCTCGGCACTAATGAAAAACTGTTTTTT.